The clone carrying this T cell receptor beta chain was seen ten or more times. Whole blood was used without fractionation, so all unsorted peripheral T cells were included. cDNA was made from around 0.5 ug RNA using alpha and beta constant primers. Alpha and beta chain libraries were made separately by chain-specific third strand synthesis with multiplexing indices. TCRdb re-analysed the 5' RACE reads in MiXCR, keeping a single row per CDR3 protein. The table lists tens of thousands of distinct CDR3 sequences, under 9% of them singletons. The data are from a study of HIV-infected patients and healthy controls. V shed 3 bases, J shed 6 bases, and the junction held 4 bases outside the gene matches. This CDR3 comprises 14 residues. Germline CDR1 and CDR2: MNHEY and SVGAGI.

This chain links TRBV6-5 with TRBJ2-2, with 7 bases lining up with TRBD2. The TCR originated in an adult in good health. The sequencing input was blood. This CDR3 is CASSYAGRAGELFF. For the CDR3, the DNA is TGTGCCAGCAGTTATGCAGGGAGGGCCGGGGAGCTGTTTTTT.